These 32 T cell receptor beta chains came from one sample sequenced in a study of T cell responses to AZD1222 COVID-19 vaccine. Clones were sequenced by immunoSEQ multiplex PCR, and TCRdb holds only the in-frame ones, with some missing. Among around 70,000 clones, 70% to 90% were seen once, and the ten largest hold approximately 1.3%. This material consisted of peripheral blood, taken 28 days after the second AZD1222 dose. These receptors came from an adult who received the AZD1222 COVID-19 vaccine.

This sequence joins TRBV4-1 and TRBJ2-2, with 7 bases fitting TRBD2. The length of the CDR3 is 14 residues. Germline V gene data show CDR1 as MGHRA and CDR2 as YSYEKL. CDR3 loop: CVTRESGRTGELFF. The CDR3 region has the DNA TGCGTTACGCGGGAGTCGGGTAGGACCGGGGAGCTGTTTTTT.

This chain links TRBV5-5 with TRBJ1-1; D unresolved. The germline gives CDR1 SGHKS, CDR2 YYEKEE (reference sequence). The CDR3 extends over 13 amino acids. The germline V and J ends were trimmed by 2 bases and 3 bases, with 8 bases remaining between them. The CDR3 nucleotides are TGTGCCAGCAGCTTTGGAGATTACACTGAAGCTTTCTTT. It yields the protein CASSFGDYTEAFF.

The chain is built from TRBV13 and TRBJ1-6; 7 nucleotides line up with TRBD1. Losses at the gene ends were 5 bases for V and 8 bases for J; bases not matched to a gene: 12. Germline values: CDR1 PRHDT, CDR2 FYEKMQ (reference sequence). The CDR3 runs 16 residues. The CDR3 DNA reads TGTGCCAGCAGCGCCGGGACAGTGGACGGGGATTCACCCCTCCACTTT. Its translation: CASSAGTVDGDSPLHF.

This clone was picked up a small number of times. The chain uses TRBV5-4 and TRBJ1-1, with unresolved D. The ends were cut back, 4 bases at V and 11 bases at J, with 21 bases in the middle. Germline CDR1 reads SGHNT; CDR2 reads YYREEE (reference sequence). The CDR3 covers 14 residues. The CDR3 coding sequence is TGTGCCAGCAGCCCCGGACGGTCCAACACTGGGGCTTTCTTT. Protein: CASSPGRSNTGAFF.

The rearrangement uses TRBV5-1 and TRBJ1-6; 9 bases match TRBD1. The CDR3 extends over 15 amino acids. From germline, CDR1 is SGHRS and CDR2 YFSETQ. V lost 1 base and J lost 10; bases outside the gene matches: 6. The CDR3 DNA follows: TGCGCCAGCAGCTTGCAGACAGGGGGAGAGTCACCCCTCCACTTT. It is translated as CASSLQTGGESPLHF.

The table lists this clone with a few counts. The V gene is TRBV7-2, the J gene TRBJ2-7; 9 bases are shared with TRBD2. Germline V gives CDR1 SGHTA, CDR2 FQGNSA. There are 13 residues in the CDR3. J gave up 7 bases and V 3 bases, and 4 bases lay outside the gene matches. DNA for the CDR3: TGTGCCAGCAGCTTGACTAGCGGCGGGGAGCAGTACTTC. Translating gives CASSLTSGGEQYF. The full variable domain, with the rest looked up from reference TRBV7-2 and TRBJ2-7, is GAGVSQSPSNKVTEKGKDVELRCDPISGHTALYWYRQSLGQGLEFLIYFQGNSAPDKSGLPSDRFSAERTGGSVSTLTIQRTQQEDSAVYLCASSLTSGGEQYFGPGTRLTVT.

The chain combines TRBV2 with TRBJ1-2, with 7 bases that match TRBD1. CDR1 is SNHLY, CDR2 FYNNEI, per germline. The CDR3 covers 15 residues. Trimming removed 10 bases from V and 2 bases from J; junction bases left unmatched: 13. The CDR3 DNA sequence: TGTGCCACCAAGGGACAACAGGGGAAGAACTATGGCTACACCTTC. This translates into CATKGQQGKNYGYTF.

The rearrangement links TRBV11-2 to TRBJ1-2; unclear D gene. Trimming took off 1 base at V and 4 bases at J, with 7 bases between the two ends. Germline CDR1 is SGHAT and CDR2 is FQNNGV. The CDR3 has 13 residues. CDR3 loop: CASSLGNTYGYTF. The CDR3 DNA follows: TGTGCCAGCAGCTTAGGTAACACCTATGGCTACACCTTC.

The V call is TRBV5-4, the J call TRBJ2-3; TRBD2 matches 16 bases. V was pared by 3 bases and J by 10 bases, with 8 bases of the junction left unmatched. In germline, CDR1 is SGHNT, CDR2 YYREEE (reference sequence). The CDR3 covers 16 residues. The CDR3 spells CASSSGLAGGVRSQYF. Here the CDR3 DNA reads TGTGCCAGCAGCTCGGGACTAGCGGGGGGGGTTCGGTCGCAGTATTTT.

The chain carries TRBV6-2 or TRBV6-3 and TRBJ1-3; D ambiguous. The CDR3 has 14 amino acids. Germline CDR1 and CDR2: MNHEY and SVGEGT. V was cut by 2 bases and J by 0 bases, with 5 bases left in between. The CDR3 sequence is CASSYIRSGNTIYF. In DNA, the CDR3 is TGTGCCAGCAGTTACATTCGCTCTGGAAACACCATATATTTT.

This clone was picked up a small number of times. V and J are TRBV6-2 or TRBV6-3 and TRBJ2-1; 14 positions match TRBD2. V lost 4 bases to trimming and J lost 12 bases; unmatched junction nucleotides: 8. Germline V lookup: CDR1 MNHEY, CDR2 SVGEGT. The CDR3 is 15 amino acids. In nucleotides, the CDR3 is TGTGCCAGCAGTTGGGGGACTAGCGGGAGCGGTCCGCAGTTCTTC. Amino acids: CASSWGTSGSGPQFF.

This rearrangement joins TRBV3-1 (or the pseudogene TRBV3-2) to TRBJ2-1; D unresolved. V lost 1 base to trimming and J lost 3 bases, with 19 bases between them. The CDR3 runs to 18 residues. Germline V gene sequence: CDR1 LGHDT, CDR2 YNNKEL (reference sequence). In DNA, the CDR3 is TGTGCCAGCAGCCAAGCATTCACCCCGGGTCTTGTCTACAATGAGCAGTTCTTC. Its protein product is CASSQAFTPGLVYNEQFF.

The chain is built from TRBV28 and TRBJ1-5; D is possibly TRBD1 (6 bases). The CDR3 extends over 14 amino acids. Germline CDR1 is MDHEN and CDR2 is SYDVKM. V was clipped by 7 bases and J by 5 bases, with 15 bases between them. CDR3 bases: TGTGCCAGCATTACAGGGATGGAATATCAGCCCCAGCATTTT. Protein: CASITGMEYQPQHF.

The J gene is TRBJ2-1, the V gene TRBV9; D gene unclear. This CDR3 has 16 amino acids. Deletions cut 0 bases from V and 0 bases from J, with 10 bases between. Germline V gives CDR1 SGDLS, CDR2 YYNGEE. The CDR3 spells CASSVGAYVSYNEQFF. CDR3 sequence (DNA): TGTGCCAGCAGCGTAGGTGCATATGTCTCCTACAATGAGCAGTTCTTC.

The DNA of the CDR3 is TGCGCCAGCAGCTTGGATGTCGGGGTCACTGAAGCTTTCTTT. Residues: CASSLDVGVTEAFF. The V and J genes are TRBV5-1 and TRBJ1-1, with D unresolved. Germline lookup yields CDR1 SGHRS and CDR2 YFSETQ. The CDR3 is 14 residues long. Trimming cost V 0 bases and J 4 bases, with 10 bases left between them.

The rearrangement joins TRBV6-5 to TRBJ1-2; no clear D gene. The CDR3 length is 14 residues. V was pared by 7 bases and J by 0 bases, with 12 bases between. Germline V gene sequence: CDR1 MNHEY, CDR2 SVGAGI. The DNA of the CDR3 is TGTGCCAGCAAATCCGCCAAGACTAACTATGGCTACACCTTC. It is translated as CASKSAKTNYGYTF.

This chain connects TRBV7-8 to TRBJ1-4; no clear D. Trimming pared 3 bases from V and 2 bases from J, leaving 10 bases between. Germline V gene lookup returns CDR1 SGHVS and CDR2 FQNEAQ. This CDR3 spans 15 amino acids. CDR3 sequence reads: CASSFGLSTNEKLFF. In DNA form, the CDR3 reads TGTGCCAGCAGCTTCGGACTCAGCACTAATGAAAAACTGTTTTTT.

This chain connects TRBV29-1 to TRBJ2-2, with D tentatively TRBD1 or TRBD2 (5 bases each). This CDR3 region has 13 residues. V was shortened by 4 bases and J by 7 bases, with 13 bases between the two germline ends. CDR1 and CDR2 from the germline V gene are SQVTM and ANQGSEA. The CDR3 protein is CSVVGRADGELFF. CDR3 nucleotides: TGCAGCGTTGTGGGGCGGGCTGACGGGGAGCTGTTTTTT.

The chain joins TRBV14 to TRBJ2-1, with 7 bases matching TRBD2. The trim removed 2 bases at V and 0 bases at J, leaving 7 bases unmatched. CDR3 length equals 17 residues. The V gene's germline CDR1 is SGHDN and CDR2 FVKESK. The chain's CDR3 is CASSQLLGGSSYNEQFF. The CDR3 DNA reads TGTGCCAGCAGCCAACTGCTGGGCGGGAGCTCCTACAATGAGCAGTTCTTC.

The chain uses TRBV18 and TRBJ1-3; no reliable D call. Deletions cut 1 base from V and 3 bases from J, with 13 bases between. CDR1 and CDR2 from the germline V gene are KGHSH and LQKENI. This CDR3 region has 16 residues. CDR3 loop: CASSPLPTFFGNTIYF. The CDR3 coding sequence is TGTGCCAGCTCACCACTTCCAACTTTTTTTGGAAACACCATATATTTT.

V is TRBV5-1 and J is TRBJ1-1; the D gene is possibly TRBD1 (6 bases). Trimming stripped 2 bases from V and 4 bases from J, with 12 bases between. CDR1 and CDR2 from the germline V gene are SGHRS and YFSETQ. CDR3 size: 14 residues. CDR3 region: CASSLNRETTEAFF. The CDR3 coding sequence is TGCGCCAGCAGCTTAAACAGGGAGACCACTGAAGCTTTCTTT.

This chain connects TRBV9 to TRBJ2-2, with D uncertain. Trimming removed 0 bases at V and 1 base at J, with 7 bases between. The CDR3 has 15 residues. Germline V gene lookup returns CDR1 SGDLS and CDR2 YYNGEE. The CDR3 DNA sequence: TGTGCCAGCAGCGTAGGGCTGAAGAACACCGGGGAGCTGTTTTTT. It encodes CASSVGLKNTGELFF.

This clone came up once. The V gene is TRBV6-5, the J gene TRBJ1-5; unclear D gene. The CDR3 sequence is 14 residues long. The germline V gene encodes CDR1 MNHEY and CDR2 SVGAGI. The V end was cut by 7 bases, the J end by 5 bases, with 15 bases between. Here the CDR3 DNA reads TGTGCCAGCAAAATGGGCCTCGGGCATCAGCCCCAGCATTTT. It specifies CASKMGLGHQPQHF.

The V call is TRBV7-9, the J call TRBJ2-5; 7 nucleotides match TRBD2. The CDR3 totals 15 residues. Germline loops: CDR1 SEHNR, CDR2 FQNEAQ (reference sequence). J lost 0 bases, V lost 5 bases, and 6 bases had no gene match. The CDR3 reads CASSTISGDQETQYF. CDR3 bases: TGTGCCAGCAGCACCATAAGCGGGGACCAAGAGACCCAGTACTTC.

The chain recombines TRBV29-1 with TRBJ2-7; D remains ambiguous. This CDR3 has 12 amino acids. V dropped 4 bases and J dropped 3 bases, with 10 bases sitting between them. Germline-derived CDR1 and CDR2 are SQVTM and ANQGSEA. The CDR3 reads CSVGPAGYEQYF. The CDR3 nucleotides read TGCAGCGTTGGTCCTGCCGGCTACGAGCAGTACTTC.

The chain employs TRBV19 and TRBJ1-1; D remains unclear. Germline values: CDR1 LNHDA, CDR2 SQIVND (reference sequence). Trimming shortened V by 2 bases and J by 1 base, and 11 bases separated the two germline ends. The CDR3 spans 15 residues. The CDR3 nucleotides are TGTGCCAGTAGTATACCCTTCAGAGGGAACACTGAAGCTTTCTTT. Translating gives CASSIPFRGNTEAFF.

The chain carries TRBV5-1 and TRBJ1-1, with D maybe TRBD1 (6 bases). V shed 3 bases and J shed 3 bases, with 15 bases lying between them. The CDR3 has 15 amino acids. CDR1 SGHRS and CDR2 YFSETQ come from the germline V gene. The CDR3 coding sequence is TGCGCCAGCAGCTCGGGGTTAACAGGGTACACTGAAGCTTTCTTT. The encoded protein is CASSSGLTGYTEAFF.

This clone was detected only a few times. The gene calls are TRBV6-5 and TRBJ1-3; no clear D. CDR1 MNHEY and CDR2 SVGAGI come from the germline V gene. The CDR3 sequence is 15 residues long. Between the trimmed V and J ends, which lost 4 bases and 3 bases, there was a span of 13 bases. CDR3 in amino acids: CASSLTALGGNTIYF. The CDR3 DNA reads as TGTGCCAGCAGTTTAACAGCTTTGGGTGGAAACACCATATATTTT.

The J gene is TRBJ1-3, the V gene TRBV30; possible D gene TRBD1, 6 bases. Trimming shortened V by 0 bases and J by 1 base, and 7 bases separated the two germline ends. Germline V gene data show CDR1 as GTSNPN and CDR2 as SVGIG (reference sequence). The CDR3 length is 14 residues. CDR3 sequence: CAWSVGGSGNTIYF. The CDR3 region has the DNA TGTGCCTGGAGTGTAGGGGGGTCTGGAAACACCATATATTTT.

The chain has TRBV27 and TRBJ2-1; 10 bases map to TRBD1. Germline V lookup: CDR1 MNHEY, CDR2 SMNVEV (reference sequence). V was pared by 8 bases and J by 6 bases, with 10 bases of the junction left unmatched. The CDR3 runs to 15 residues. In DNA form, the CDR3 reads TGTGCCAGCGCCCAGCGGACAGGGGGTTTCAATGAGCAGTTCTTC. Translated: CASAQRTGGFNEQFF.

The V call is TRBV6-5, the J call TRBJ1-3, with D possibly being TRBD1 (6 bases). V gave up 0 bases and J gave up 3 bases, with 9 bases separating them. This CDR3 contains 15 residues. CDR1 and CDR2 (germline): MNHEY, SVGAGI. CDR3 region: CASSYSGRGGNTIYF. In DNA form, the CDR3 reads TGTGCCAGCAGTTACTCGGGCAGGGGTGGAAACACCATATATTTT.

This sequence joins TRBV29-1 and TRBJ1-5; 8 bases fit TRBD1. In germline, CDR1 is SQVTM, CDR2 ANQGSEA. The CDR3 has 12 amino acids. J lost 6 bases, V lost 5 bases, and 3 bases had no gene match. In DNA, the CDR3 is TGCAGCGTTAGCACAGGGGGTCAGCCCCAGCATTTT. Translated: CSVSTGGQPQHF. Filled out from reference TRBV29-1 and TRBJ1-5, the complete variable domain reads SAVISQKPSRDICQRGTSLTIQCQVDSQVTMMFWYRQQPGQSLTLIATANQGSEATYESGFVIDKFPISRPNLTFSTLTVSNMSPEDSSIYLCSVSTGGQPQHFGDGTRLSIL.